The 26 T cell receptor beta chains presented below share a single source sample, sequenced in a study of blood T cell repertoires in COVID-19. Only in-frame clones appear in the TCRdb table, and some are missing; sequencing was by immunoSEQ multiplex PCR. The sample carries some 350,000 clones, approximately 88% recorded once. Sequencing was carried out using PBMCs or T cells enriched from blood (not recorded which). Every receptor here comes from a man aged 30-40 years who had recovered from COVID-19.

The rearrangement joins TRBV7-8 to TRBJ1-3; D unclear. Trimming pared 5 bases from V and 5 bases from J, leaving 10 bases between. Per the germline V gene, CDR1 is SGHVS and CDR2 is FQNEAQ. CDR3 size: 13 residues. The CDR3 DNA reads as TGTGCCAGCAGCGTAACTGAGAGAAACACCATATATTTT. Protein: CASSVTERNTIYF.

This chain joins TRBV9 and TRBJ2-1; 13 bases agree with TRBD2. Germline V gene sequence: CDR1 SGDLS, CDR2 YYNGEE. The V gene end was trimmed by 4 bases and the J gene end by 10 bases; junction bases not matched to a gene: 8. The CDR3 is 15 amino acids. This chain's CDR3 is CASSPRLTSGGEQFF. The CDR3 DNA is TGTGCCAGCAGCCCCAGACTGACTAGCGGGGGGGAGCAGTTCTTC. The entire variable domain, with the rest obtained from reference TRBV9 and TRBJ2-1, is as follows: DSGVTQTPKHLITATGQRVTLRCSPRSGDLSVYWYQQSLDQGLQFLIQYYNGEERAKGNILERFSAQQFPDLHSELNLSSLELGDSALYFCASSPRLTSGGEQFFGPGTRLTVL.

The chain links TRBV6-6 to TRBJ2-3; 8 nucleotides match TRBD1. CDR3 length equals 14 residues. Unmatched junction bases numbered 4, after V lost 6 bases and J lost 2 bases. Germline V gene data show CDR1 as MNHNY and CDR2 as SVGAGI (reference sequence). The DNA for the CDR3 is TGTGCCAGCAGCTTGGACAGGGCCACAGATACGCAGTATTTT. Its translation is CASSLDRATDTQYF.

This clone showed up just once. The chain uses TRBV28 and TRBJ1-6, with D possibly being TRBD1 (5 bases). The CDR3 has 12 amino acids. Germline CDR1 and CDR2: MDHEN and SYDVKM. V lost 5 bases to trimming and J lost 7 bases, with 6 bases between them. The CDR3 nucleotides read TGTGCCAGCAGTCGGGGGAATTCACCCCTCCACTTT. This translates into CASSRGNSPLHF.

This chain links TRBV24-1 with TRBJ1-5; no definite D call. Germline V lookup: CDR1 KGHDR, CDR2 SFDVKD. This CDR3 is 17 amino acids long. V lost 9 bases and J 1 base, leaving 21 bases between the germline ends. The CDR3 here is CATPRAGGVVSNQPQHF. The CDR3 region has the DNA TGTGCCACCCCCAGAGCGGGCGGGGTAGTGAGCAATCAGCCCCAGCATTTT.

The J gene is TRBJ2-7, the V gene TRBV6-5; 8 positions agree with TRBD1. The CDR3 contains 14 residues. Germline CDR1 reads MNHEY; CDR2 reads SVGAGI. V lost 0 bases and J lost 6; bases outside the gene matches: 4. The CDR3 DNA reads TGTGCCAGCAGTTACTCGTTGACAGGGGTCGAGCAGTACTTC. This gives the protein CASSYSLTGVEQYF.

In this sample, this clone turned up a few times. J is TRBJ1-2 and V is TRBV10-2; weak D call: TRBD1 (5 bases). Germline loops: CDR1 WSHSY, CDR2 SAAADI. V lost 2 bases to trimming and J lost 8 bases, with 9 bases between them. CDR3 length: 12 residues. The CDR3 region is CASSESRAGYTF. The CDR3 bases are TGCGCCAGCAGTGAGAGCAGGGCGGGCTACACCTTC.

This clone has just one count. J is TRBJ2-1 and V is TRBV19; 9 bases fit TRBD1. Germline loops: CDR1 LNHDA, CDR2 SQIVND (reference sequence). This CDR3 region has 14 residues. V was pared by 5 bases and J by 9 bases, with 8 bases of the junction left unmatched. CDR3 residues: CASSLSRGQGEQFF. The DNA of the CDR3 is TGTGCCAGTAGTTTAAGTCGGGGACAGGGTGAGCAGTTCTTC.

The chain joins TRBV5-1 to TRBJ2-5, with D hard to call. Germline V lookup: CDR1 SGHRS, CDR2 YFSETQ. The V and J ends lost 3 bases and 3 bases respectively, with 6 bases between them. The CDR3 covers 12 residues. For the CDR3, the DNA is TGCGCCAGCAGCTATACAGAAGAGACCCAGTACTTC. It codes for CASSYTEETQYF.

Details on this clone: The sample carries other DNA sequences with the same CDR3. This chain uses TRBV5-1 with TRBJ1-1; 8 bases line up with TRBD1. CDR1 and CDR2 (germline): SGHRS, YFSETQ. This CDR3 contains 13 residues. The trim removed 4 bases at V and 4 bases at J, leaving 3 bases unmatched. The chain's CDR3 is CASSEQGGTEAFF. The CDR3 DNA reads as TGCGCCAGCAGCGAACAGGGGGGCACTGAAGCTTTCTTT.

The chain recombines TRBV28 with TRBJ1-1; perhaps TRBD1 as D (5 bases). Germline V gene data show CDR1 as MDHEN and CDR2 as SYDVKM. There are 12 residues in the CDR3. V was cut by 6 bases and J by 8 bases, with 13 bases left in between. In nucleotides, the CDR3 is TGTGCCAGCAGCCCTCAGGGTGAAGAAGCTTTCTTT. It encodes CASSPQGEEAFF.

The rearrangement links TRBV28 to TRBJ2-2; TRBD1 matches at 7 bases. CDR3 length equals 14 residues. The germline V gene encodes CDR1 MDHEN and CDR2 SYDVKM. Unmatched junction bases numbered 3, after V lost 5 bases and J lost 3 bases. The CDR3 spells CASSATGDTGELFF. CDR3 in DNA: TGTGCCAGCAGTGCAACAGGGGACACCGGGGAGCTGTTTTTT.

The chain carries TRBV6-1 and TRBJ2-7, with D hard to call. Per the germline V gene, CDR1 is MNHNS and CDR2 is SASEGT. Trimming took off 1 base at V and 2 bases at J, with 9 bases between the two ends. The CDR3 spans 14 residues. CDR3 region: CASSEGGQPYEQYF. The CDR3 nucleotides read TGTGCCAGCAGTGAAGGCGGTCAGCCCTACGAGCAGTACTTC.

This sequence joins TRBV11-2 and TRBJ2-3; 9 bases are a match to TRBD2. The germline CDR1 and CDR2 sequences are SGHAT and FQNNGV. The J segment lost 2 bases and the V segment lost 0 bases, leaving 3 bases of the junction unmatched. The CDR3 extends over 16 amino acids. DNA for the CDR3: TGTGCCAGCAGCTTAGAACTAGCGGGTTTCACAGATACGCAGTATTTT. It is translated as CASSLELAGFTDTQYF.

This chain joins TRBV2 and TRBJ2-1, with D tentatively TRBD1 (5 bases). This CDR3 is built from 16 residues. Looked up from germline, CDR1 is SNHLY and CDR2 is FYNNEI. The ends were cut back, 5 bases at V and 0 bases at J, with 14 bases in the middle. The CDR3 protein is CASSFQGVSSYNEQFF. Written as DNA, the CDR3 is TGTGCCAGCAGTTTTCAAGGGGTAAGCTCCTACAATGAGCAGTTCTTC.

This clone was observed once. The V gene is TRBV5-1, the J gene TRBJ1-1; D gene unclear. This CDR3 is built from 13 residues. Per germline, CDR1 SGHRS and CDR2 YFSETQ. Trimming removed 3 bases from V and 7 bases from J, with 13 bases in between. For the CDR3, the DNA is TGCGCCAGCAGCTCAAACCAGTGGTTTGAAGCTTTCTTT. This sequence encodes CASSSNQWFEAFF.

This chain uses TRBV10-1 with TRBJ2-3; D is unclear. Germline V gene lookup returns CDR1 WNHNN and CDR2 SYGVQD (reference sequence). The CDR3 loop spans 14 amino acids. The ends were cut back, 4 bases at V and 3 bases at J, with 11 bases in the middle. The CDR3 here is CASSGARTTDTQYF. CDR3 coding DNA: TGCGCCAGCAGTGGGGCCCGCACTACAGATACGCAGTATTTT.

V is TRBV30 and J is TRBJ2-2; maybe TRBD2 (7 bases). From germline, CDR1 is GTSNPN and CDR2 SVGIG (reference sequence). V gave up 7 bases and J gave up 2 bases, with 11 bases separating them. This CDR3 is 13 amino acids long. Here the CDR3 DNA reads TGTGCCTTCCGGGGGGCCAACACCGGGGAGCTGTTTTTT. It specifies CAFRGANTGELFF.

This clone has just one count. The V and J genes are TRBV21-1 and TRBJ2-2; TRBD2, the table's D call, lacks a check against the DNA. TRBV21-1 is a recognized pseudogene. The length of the CDR3 is 15 residues. CDR3 sequence: CASSKREATTGELFF. DNA of the CDR3: TGTGCCAGCAGCAAAAGAGAGGCGACCACCGGGGAGCTGTTTTTT.

The CDR3 loop is CASSGPGNTIYF. The CDR3, as DNA: TGCGCCAGCAGTGGGCCTGGAAACACCATATATTTT. The chain is built from TRBV10-1 and TRBJ1-3; no reliable D call. Germline CDR1 WNHNN, CDR2 SYGVQD (reference sequence). The CDR3 contains 12 residues. The V end was cut by 4 bases, the J end by 2 bases, with 3 bases between.

As DNA, the CDR3 is TGTGCCAGCTCACCCGTTGGGACATTCTATGGCTACACCTTC. It codes for CASSPVGTFYGYTF. The V and J genes are TRBV18 and TRBJ1-2; the D gene is possibly TRBD1 (6 bases). Per the germline V gene, CDR1 is KGHSH and CDR2 is LQKENI. V shed 3 bases and J shed 4 bases, with 12 bases lying between them. This CDR3 spans 14 amino acids.

The V gene is TRBV9, the J gene TRBJ2-5, with a tentative D call TRBD2 (7 bases). The V end was cut by 0 bases, the J end by 1 base, with 13 bases between. CDR1 SGDLS and CDR2 YYNGEE come from the germline V gene. This CDR3 spans 16 amino acids. The CDR3 is CASSVGGEGVQETQYF. The CDR3 region has the DNA TGTGCCAGCAGCGTAGGAGGGGAGGGGGTCCAAGAGACCCAGTACTTC.

This sequence joins TRBV5-1 and TRBJ1-1; TRBD1 agrees at 9 bases. Trimming removed 4 bases from V and 3 bases from J; junction bases left unmatched: 10. Germline lookup yields CDR1 SGHRS and CDR2 YFSETQ. The CDR3 is 16 amino acids. The CDR3 is CASSVRDRVGDTEAFF. The CDR3 region has the DNA TGCGCCAGCAGCGTCCGGGACAGGGTCGGGGACACTGAAGCTTTCTTT.

The chain carries TRBV19 and TRBJ2-7; TRBD1 matches 10 bases. The V segment lost 2 bases and the J segment 5 bases; nucleotides outside the gene matches: 12. Germline CDR1 and CDR2: LNHDA and SQIVND (reference sequence). The CDR3 has 17 residues. The CDR3 protein is CASSILGATGGWDEQYF. CDR3 bases: TGTGCCAGTAGTATACTCGGCGCGACAGGGGGCTGGGACGAGCAGTACTTC.

V and J are TRBV27 and TRBJ2-3; 9 nucleotides line up with TRBD1. V lost 2 bases to trimming and J lost 3 bases; unmatched junction nucleotides: 3. The CDR3 has 15 residues. Germline CDR1 and CDR2: MNHEY and SMNVEV (reference sequence). CDR3 region: CASSLTGGKTDTQYF. CDR3 nucleotides: TGTGCCAGCAGTTTAACAGGGGGCAAGACAGATACGCAGTATTTT.

V gene TRBV18 combines with J gene TRBJ1-4, with 7 bases that match TRBD1. The CDR3 sequence is 15 residues long. The V gene's germline CDR1 is KGHSH and CDR2 LQKENI. The V and J ends lost 3 bases and 7 bases, in that order; junction bases with no gene match: 8. In nucleotides, the CDR3 is TGTGCCAGCTCACCTTCGACAGGGATGAGTGAAAAACTGTTTTTT. It translates to CASSPSTGMSEKLFF.